This TCR beta chain was sequenced in a study of T-cell reconstitution after alpha-beta-depleted transplantation in children. This clonotype appeared many times. Germline CDR1 and CDR2: DFQATT and SNEGSKA (reference sequence). After removal of 4 bases from V and 5 bases from J, the junction contained 7 bases not matched to a gene. The CDR3 runs 13 residues. Preparation of the TCRbeta library involved a method that used unique molecular identifiers. From the PCR reads, TCRdb called clonotypes with MiXCR, one entry per CDR3 protein. In the table there are about 640,000 distinct CDR3 sequences, roughly 17% of which are singletons.

This sequence joins TRBV20-1 and TRBJ2-5, with 7 positions matching TRBD2. Sequences were derived from PBMCs from the stem cell graft donor, sampled from the stem cell graft. This receptor was taken from a human donor who donated a stem cell graft to a child with acute myeloid leukemia. The CDR3 region is CSAKLGREETQYF. CDR3 in DNA: TGCAGTGCTAAACTGGGGCGGGAGGAGACCCAGTACTTC.